One and the same sample provided the 21 T cell receptor beta chains below, sequenced in a study of blood T cell repertoires in COVID-19. Here immunoSEQ multiplex PCR was the method, and the copy in TCRdb shows in-frame clones only, minus some. The data contain 380,000 or so clones, more than 70% of them singletons. Sequencing input: peripheral blood. These receptor sequences come from a man aged 35 to 55 with acute or convalescent COVID-19.

The chain couples TRBV29-1 to TRBJ2-2, with D perhaps matching TRBD2 (5 bases). The germline gives CDR1 SQVTM, CDR2 ANQGSEA. The CDR3 extends over 11 amino acids. V shed 7 bases and J shed 4 bases, with 7 bases lying between them. The CDR3 bases are TGCAGCGCCGGGGTCACCGGGGAGCTGTTTTTT. Translation gives CSAGVTGELFF.

The chain combines TRBV3-1 (or the pseudogene TRBV3-2) with TRBJ1-5; D possibly corresponds to TRBD1 (5 bases). Trimming took off 2 bases at V and 9 bases at J, with 14 bases between the two ends. The germline V gene encodes CDR1 LGHDT and CDR2 YNNKEL (reference sequence). This CDR3 has 14 residues. CDR3 loop: CASSQSRVISPQHF. The DNA of the CDR3 is TGTGCCAGCAGCCAAAGCAGGGTAATATCGCCCCAGCATTTT.

The chain is built from TRBV5-4 and TRBJ1-1; 7 nucleotides agree with TRBD1. This CDR3 is built from 13 residues. The V gene end was trimmed by 2 bases and the J gene end by 4 bases; junction bases not matched to a gene: 2. Germline V gene lookup returns CDR1 SGHNT and CDR2 YYREEE (reference sequence). CDR3 nucleotide sequence: TGTGCCAGCAGCTTTGACAGGGCCACTGAAGCTTTCTTT. It is translated as CASSFDRATEAFF.

The rearrangement links TRBV29-1 to TRBJ2-2; a possible D gene is TRBD1 (5 bases). This CDR3 is 15 amino acids long. Trimming left V 7 bases short and J 2 bases short, with 17 bases between. Per the germline V gene, CDR1 is SQVTM and CDR2 is ANQGSEA. In DNA form, the CDR3 reads TGCAGCGCCCGCTCCAGGGCTGGCAACACCGGGGAGCTGTTTTTT. Encoded protein: CSARSRAGNTGELFF.

J is TRBJ1-2 and V is TRBV7-3, with D perhaps matching TRBD1 (6 bases). V lost 0 bases and J 4 bases, leaving 12 bases between the germline ends. The CDR3 has 15 amino acids. Germline V lookup: CDR1 SGHTA, CDR2 FQGTGA. CDR3 bases: TGTGCCAGCAGCTTAACCGCGGGGGGCGGCTATGGCTACACCTTC. Its translation: CASSLTAGGGYGYTF.

The rearrangement links TRBV7-2 to TRBJ1-1, with 7 bases that match TRBD1. The ends lost 5 bases at V and 4 bases at J; junction bases unmatched: 10. The CDR3 totals 15 residues. Looked up from germline, CDR1 is SGHTA and CDR2 is FQGNSA. The CDR3 protein is CASSTDRAGGTEAFF. The CDR3 region has the DNA TGTGCCAGCAGCACTGACAGGGCAGGGGGCACTGAAGCTTTCTTT.

CDR3 amino acids: CALNRDTDYGYTF. CDR3 nucleotide sequence: TGTGCCTTAAACCGGGACACCGACTATGGCTACACCTTC. The rearrangement joins TRBV30 to TRBJ1-2; TRBD1 is a possible D gene (6 bases). The germline gives CDR1 GTSNPN, CDR2 SVGIG (reference sequence). The CDR3 sequence is 13 residues long. The germline V and J ends were trimmed by 7 bases and 3 bases, with 15 bases remaining between them. Filled out from reference TRBV30 and TRBJ1-2, the complete variable domain reads SQTIHQWPATLVQPVGSPLSLECTVEGTSNPNLYWYRQAAGRGLQLLFYSVGIGQISSEVPQNLSASRPQDRQFILSSKKLLLSDSGFYLCALNRDTDYGYTFGSGTRLTVV.

The chain carries TRBV5-5 and TRBJ2-1; 8 bases match TRBD2. V trimming: 0 bases; J trimming: 2 bases; junction bases outside the gene matches: 4. The CDR3 is 16 amino acids. In germline, CDR1 is SGHKS, CDR2 YYEKEE (reference sequence). CDR3 sequence: CASSLDTAGAYNEQFF. CDR3 bases: TGTGCCAGCAGCTTGGATACAGCGGGAGCCTACAATGAGCAGTTCTTC.

The V and J genes are TRBV11-2 and TRBJ2-5, with 10 bases aligning to TRBD1. There are 15 residues in the CDR3. V gave up 3 bases and J gave up 2 bases; unmatched junction bases: 3. The V gene's germline CDR1 is SGHAT and CDR2 FQNNGV. The CDR3 coding sequence is TGTGCCAGCAGCTTCGGGACAGGGGCTCAAGAGACCCAGTACTTC. Translating gives CASSFGTGAQETQYF.

This rearrangement joins TRBV27 to TRBJ2-3, with 11 nucleotides matching TRBD2. This CDR3 contains 16 residues. V trimming: 7 bases; J trimming: 6 bases; junction bases outside the gene matches: 12. Germline lookup yields CDR1 MNHEY and CDR2 SMNVEV (reference sequence). This CDR3 reads CASTPLAGGRGDTQYF. The CDR3 nucleotides read TGTGCCAGCACCCCCCTAGCGGGAGGCCGTGGGGATACGCAGTATTTT.

This clone counts as medium-sized. DNA for the CDR3: TGTGCCAGCAGCCAAGAAGCGGGGGGGCCAGATACGCAGTATTTT. Encoded protein: CASSQEAGGPDTQYF. The V and J genes are TRBV4-2 and TRBJ2-3; the match to TRBD2 covers 10 bases. Germline trimming cut 0 bases from V and 4 bases from J; bases unmatched to any gene: 1. Germline CDR1 reads LGHNA; CDR2 reads YNFKEQ. The CDR3 has 15 amino acids.

This clone was seen a single time. This sequence joins TRBV7-9 and TRBJ1-1; the match to TRBD1 covers 8 bases. V gave up 5 bases and J gave up 3 bases; unmatched junction bases: 8. The germline CDR1 and CDR2 sequences are SEHNR and FQNEAQ (reference sequence). The CDR3 extends over 15 amino acids. The DNA of the CDR3 is TGTGCCAGCAGCCGCGGACAGGGAGGGGACACTGAAGCTTTCTTT. This encodes CASSRGQGGDTEAFF.

This chain connects TRBV11-3 to TRBJ2-3; 13 bases line up with TRBD2. J gave up 4 bases and V 3 bases, and 4 bases lay outside the gene matches. There are 16 residues in the CDR3. CDR1 and CDR2 from the germline V gene are SGHNT and YENEEA. The DNA of the CDR3 is TGTGCCAGCAGCTTCGACGGGACTAGCGGGGCAGATACGCAGTATTTT. As protein: CASSFDGTSGADTQYF.

This sequence joins TRBV5-6 and TRBJ2-7; 9 bases line up with TRBD1. The CDR3 spans 12 residues. Germline CDR1 and CDR2: SGHDT and YYEEEE. J gave up 5 bases and V 4 bases, and 1 base lay outside the gene matches. The DNA of the CDR3 is TGTGCCAGCAGCCGGGACAGGGACGAGCAGTACTTC. As protein: CASSRDRDEQYF. The variable domain in full, with the rest retrieved from reference TRBV5-6 and TRBJ2-7, is DAGVTQSPTHLIKTRGQQVTLRCSPKSGHDTVSWYQQALGQGPQFIFQYYEEEERQRGNFPDRFSGHQFPNYSSELNVNALLLGDSALYLCASSRDRDEQYFGPGTRLTVT.

J is TRBJ2-1 and V is TRBV5-1; perhaps TRBD2 as D (6 bases). The CDR3 loop spans 15 amino acids. Trimming stripped 4 bases from V and 5 bases from J, with 16 bases between. Germline CDR1 SGHRS, CDR2 YFSETQ. The CDR3 spells CASSAGLAVNNEQFF. In nucleotides, the CDR3 is TGCGCCAGCAGCGCGGGACTCGCGGTAAACAATGAGCAGTTCTTC.

The rearrangement uses TRBV5-8 and TRBJ1-2, with D unresolved. This CDR3 has 13 residues. V was clipped by 4 bases and J by 4 bases, with 11 bases between them. CDR1 and CDR2 (germline): SGHTS, YDEGEE. Here the CDR3 DNA reads TGTGCCAGCAGCCTCGGAGGTTCCTATGGCTACACCTTC. Its protein is CASSLGGSYGYTF.

V usage is TRBV29-1 and J usage is TRBJ1-4, with 7 nucleotides matching TRBD1. The CDR3 loop spans 14 amino acids. Germline assignment: CDR1 SQVTM and CDR2 ANQGSEA. The V gene end was trimmed by 7 bases and the J gene end by 3 bases; junction bases not matched to a gene: 8. The CDR3 loop is CSAGQAGPNEKLFF. CDR3 coding DNA: TGCAGCGCAGGACAGGCGGGTCCTAATGAAAAACTGTTTTTT.

This clone was seen a handful of times. The genes are TRBV10-2 and TRBJ2-7, with 11 bases that match TRBD2. The germline gives CDR1 WSHSY, CDR2 SAAADI. V lost 5 bases to trimming and J lost 5 bases; unmatched junction nucleotides: 5. The CDR3 is 14 residues long. CDR3 DNA: TGCGCCAGCAGTCCTCTAGCGGGAGGCGACGAGCAGTACTTC. Translating gives CASSPLAGGDEQYF.

The chain links TRBV6-5 to TRBJ2-5; D is undetermined. CDR3 size: 13 residues. Trimming took off 6 bases at V and 6 bases at J, with 14 bases between the two ends. Germline V gene data show CDR1 as MNHEY and CDR2 as SVGAGI. The CDR3 DNA is TGTGCCAGCAGCTCTAGAGAATCGAAGACCCAGTACTTC. Protein product: CASSSRESKTQYF.

This sequence joins TRBV6-5 and TRBJ2-7, with D uncertain. Germline V gene data show CDR1 as MNHEY and CDR2 as SVGAGI. V dropped 5 bases and J dropped 2 bases, with 13 bases sitting between them. The CDR3 covers 14 residues. CDR3 region: CASSTRPGAYEQYF. The CDR3 DNA is TGTGCCAGCAGTACCCGGCCGGGTGCCTACGAGCAGTACTTC.

This rearrangement joins TRBV12-3 or TRBV12-4 to TRBJ2-5; maybe TRBD1 (5 bases). CDR3 length equals 13 residues. V lost 5 bases and J 0 bases, leaving 7 bases between the germline ends. In DNA form, the CDR3 reads TGTGCCAGCAGTCCAGGGTACCAAGAGACCCAGTACTTC. Protein: CASSPGYQETQYF.